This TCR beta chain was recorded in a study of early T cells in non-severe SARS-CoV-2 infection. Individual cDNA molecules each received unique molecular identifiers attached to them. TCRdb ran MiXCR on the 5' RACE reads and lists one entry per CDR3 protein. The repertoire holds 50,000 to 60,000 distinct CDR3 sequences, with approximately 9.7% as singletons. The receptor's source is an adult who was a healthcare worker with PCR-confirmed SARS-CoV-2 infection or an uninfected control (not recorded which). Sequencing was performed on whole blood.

Here the CDR3 DNA reads TGTGCCAGCAGCTTGGGAACAGGGAACTATGGCTACACCTTC. This translates into CASSLGTGNYGYTF. The chain has TRBV7-8 and TRBJ1-2, with D perhaps TRBD1 (6 bases). Trimming took off 3 bases at V and 2 bases at J, with 10 bases between the two ends. Per the germline V gene, CDR1 is SGHVS and CDR2 is FQNEAQ. The CDR3 totals 14 residues.